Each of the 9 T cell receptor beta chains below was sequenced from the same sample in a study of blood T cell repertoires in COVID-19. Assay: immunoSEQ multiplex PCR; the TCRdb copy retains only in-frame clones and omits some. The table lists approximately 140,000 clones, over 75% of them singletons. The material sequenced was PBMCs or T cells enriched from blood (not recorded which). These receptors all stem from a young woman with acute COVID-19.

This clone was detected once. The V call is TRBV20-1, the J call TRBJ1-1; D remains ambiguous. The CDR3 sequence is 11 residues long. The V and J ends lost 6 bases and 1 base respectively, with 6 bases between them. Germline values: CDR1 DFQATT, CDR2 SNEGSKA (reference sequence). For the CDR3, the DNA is TGCAGTGCGCCCGGGAACACTGAAGCTTTCTTT. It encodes CSAPGNTEAFF.

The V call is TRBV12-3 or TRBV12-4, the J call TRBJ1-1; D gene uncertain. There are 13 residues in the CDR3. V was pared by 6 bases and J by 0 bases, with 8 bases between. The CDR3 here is CASRQFLNTEAFF. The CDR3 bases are TGTGCCAGCAGGCAGTTTCTGAACACTGAAGCTTTCTTT.

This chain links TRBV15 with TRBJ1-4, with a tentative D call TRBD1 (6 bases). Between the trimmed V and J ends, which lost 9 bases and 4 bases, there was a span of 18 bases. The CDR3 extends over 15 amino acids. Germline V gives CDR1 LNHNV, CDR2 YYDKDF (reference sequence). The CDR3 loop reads CATRGKILGNEKLFF. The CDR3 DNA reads TGTGCCACGAGGGGGAAGATCCTCGGTAATGAAAAACTGTTTTTT.

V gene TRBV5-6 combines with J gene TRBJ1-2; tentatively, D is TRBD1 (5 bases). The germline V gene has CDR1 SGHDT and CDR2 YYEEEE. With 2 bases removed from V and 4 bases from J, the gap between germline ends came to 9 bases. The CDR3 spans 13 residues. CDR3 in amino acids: CASSLSDSYGYTF. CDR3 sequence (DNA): TGTGCCAGCAGCTTATCTGACAGCTATGGCTACACCTTC.

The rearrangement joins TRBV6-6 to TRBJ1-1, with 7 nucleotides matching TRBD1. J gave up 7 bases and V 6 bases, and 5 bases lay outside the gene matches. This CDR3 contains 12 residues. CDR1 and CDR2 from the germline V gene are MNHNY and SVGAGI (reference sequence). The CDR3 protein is CASSPTGDEAFF. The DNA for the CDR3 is TGTGCCAGCAGCCCCACAGGGGATGAAGCTTTCTTT.

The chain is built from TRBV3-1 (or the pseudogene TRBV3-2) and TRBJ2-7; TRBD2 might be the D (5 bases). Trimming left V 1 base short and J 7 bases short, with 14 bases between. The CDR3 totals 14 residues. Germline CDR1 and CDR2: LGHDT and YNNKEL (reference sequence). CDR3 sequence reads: CASSQGNAGSEQYF. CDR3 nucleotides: TGTGCCAGCAGCCAAGGGAACGCTGGGAGTGAGCAGTACTTC.

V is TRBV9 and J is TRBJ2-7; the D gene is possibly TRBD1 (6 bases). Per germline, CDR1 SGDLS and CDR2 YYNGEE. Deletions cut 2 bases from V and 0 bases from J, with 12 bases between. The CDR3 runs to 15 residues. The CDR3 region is CASSVDGTYSYEQYF. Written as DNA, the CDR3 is TGTGCCAGCAGCGTGGACGGGACATACTCCTACGAGCAGTACTTC.

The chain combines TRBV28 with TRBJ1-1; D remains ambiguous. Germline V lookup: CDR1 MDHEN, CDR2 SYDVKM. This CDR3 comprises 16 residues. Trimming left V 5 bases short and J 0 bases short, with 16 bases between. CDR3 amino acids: CASSVGAALMNTEAFF. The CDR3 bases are TGTGCCAGCAGTGTGGGAGCTGCCCTGATGAACACTGAAGCTTTCTTT.

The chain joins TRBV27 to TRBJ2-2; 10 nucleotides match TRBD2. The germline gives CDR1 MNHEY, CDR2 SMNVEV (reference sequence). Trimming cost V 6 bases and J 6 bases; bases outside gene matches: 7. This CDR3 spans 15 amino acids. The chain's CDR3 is CASRLAGSGAGELFF. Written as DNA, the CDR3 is TGTGCCAGCAGACTAGCGGGATCAGGTGCCGGGGAGCTGTTTTTT.